The source of this T cell receptor beta chain is a study of blood T cell repertoires in COVID-19. Study in general: PBMCs, B-cell-depleted T cells, or T cells were the source of the cDNA or gDNA that made up the material.

V was clipped by 6 bases and J by 4 bases, with 13 bases between them. This CDR3 is 14 amino acids long. Per the germline V gene, CDR1 is WSHSY and CDR2 is SAAADI. TCRdb's table, derived via immunoSEQ multiplex PCR, lists solely in-frame clones and lacks some. The sample has about 210,000 clones; 70% to 85% are singletons. The chain uses TRBV10-2 and TRBJ1-3; the D gene is possibly TRBD1 (6 bases). Sample: peripheral blood. The origin of this receptor is a middle-aged man with active or convalescent COVID-19. In nucleotides, the CDR3 is TGCGCCAGCAGGGAGACAGGTTCAGGAAACACCATATATTTT. Amino acid sequence: CASRETGSGNTIYF.